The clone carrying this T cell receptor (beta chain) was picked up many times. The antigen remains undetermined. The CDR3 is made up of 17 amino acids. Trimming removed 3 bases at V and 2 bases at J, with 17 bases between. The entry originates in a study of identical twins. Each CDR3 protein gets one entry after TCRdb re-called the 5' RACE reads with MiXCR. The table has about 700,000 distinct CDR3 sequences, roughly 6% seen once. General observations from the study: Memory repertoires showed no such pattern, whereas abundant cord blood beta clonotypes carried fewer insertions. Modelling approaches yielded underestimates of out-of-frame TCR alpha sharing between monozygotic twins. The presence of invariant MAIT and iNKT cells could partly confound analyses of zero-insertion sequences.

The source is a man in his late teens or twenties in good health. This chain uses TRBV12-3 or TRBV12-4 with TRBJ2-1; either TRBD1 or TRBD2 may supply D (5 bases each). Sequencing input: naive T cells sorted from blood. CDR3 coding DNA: TGTGCCAGCAGTTTTATTCTCCAGGGAGAGCCCTACAATGAGCAGTTCTTC. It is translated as CASSFILQGEPYNEQFF.